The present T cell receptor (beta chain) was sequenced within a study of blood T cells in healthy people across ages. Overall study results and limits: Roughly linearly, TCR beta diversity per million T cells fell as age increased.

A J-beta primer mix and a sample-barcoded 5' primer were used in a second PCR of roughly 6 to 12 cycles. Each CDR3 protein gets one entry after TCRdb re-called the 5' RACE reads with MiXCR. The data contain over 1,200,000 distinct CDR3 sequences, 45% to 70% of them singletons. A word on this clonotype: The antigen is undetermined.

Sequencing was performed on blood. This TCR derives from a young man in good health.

The CDR3 bases are TGTGCCAGCACTTGGCAGGGCTTGGATCAGCCCCAGCATTTT. Translated: CASTWQGLDQPQHF. The rearrangement uses TRBV6-1 and TRBJ1-5; maybe TRBD1 (5 bases). V dropped 7 bases and J dropped 5 bases, with 15 bases sitting between them. The CDR3 has 14 residues. The germline gives CDR1 MNHNS, CDR2 SASEGT.